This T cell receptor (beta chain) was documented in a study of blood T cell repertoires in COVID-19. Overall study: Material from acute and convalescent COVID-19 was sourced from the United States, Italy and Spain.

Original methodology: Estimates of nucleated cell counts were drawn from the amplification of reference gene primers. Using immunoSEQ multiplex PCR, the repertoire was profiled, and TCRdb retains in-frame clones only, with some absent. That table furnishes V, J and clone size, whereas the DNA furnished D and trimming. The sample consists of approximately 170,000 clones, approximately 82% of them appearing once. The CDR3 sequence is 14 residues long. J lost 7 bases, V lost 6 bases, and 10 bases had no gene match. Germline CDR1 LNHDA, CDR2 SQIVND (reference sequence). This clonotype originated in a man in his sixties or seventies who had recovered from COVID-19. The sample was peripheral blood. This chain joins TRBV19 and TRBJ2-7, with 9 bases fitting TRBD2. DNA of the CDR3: TGTGCCAGTAGCTATAGCGGGAGTATACTTGAGCAGTACTTC. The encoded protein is CASSYSGSILEQYF. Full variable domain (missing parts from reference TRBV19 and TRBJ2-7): DGGITQSPKYLFRKEGQNVTLSCEQNLNHDAMYWYRQDPGQGLRLIYYSQIVNDFQKGDIAEGYSVSREKKESFPLTVTSAQKNPTAFYLCASSYSGSILEQYFGPGTRLTVT.